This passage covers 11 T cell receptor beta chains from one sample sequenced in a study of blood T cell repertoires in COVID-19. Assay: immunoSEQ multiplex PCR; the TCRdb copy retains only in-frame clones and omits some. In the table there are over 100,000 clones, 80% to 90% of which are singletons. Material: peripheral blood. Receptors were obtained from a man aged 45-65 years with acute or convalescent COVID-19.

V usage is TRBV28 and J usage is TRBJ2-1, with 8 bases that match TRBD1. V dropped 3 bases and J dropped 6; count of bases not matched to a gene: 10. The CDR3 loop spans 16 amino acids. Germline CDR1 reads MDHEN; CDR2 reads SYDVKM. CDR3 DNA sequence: TGTGCCAGCAGTTTTAGGCGGACAGGGATTCGCAATGAGCAGTTCTTC. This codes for CASSFRRTGIRNEQFF. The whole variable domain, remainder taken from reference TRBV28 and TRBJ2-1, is DVKVTQSSRYLVKRTGEKVFLECVQDMDHENMFWYRQDPGLGLRLIYFSYDVKMKEKGDIPEGYSVSREKKERFSLILESASTNQTSMYLCASSFRRTGIRNEQFFGPGTRLTVL.

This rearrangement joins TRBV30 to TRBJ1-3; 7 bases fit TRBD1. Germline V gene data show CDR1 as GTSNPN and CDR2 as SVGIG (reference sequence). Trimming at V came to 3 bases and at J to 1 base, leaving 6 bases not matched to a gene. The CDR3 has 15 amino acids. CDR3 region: CAWRTGRLSGNTIYF. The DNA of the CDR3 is TGTGCCTGGAGGACAGGGAGACTTTCTGGAAACACCATATATTTT.

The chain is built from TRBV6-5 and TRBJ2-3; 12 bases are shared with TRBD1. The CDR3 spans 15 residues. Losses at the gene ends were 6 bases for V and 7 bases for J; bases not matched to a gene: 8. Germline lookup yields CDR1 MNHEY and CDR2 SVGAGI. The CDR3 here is CASRTGTGGIYTQYF. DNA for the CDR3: TGTGCCAGCAGAACCGGGACAGGGGGCATTTATACGCAGTATTTT.

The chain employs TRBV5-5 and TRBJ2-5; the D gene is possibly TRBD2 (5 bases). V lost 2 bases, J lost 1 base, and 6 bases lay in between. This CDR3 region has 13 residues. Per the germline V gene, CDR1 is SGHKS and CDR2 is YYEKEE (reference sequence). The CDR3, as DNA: TGTGCCAGCAGCTTAGGAGGCCAAGAGACCCAGTACTTC. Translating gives CASSLGGQETQYF.

The CDR3 here is CASSFLGRVRETQYF. The CDR3 DNA is TGTGCCAGCAGCTTTCTTGGGCGGGTAAGGGAGACCCAGTACTTC. The chain uses TRBV7-8 and TRBJ2-5; possible D gene TRBD2, 5 bases. The V gene lost 3 bases and the J gene lost 5 bases, with 16 bases spanning the gap. CDR3 size: 15 residues. Germline assignment: CDR1 SGHVS and CDR2 FQNEAQ.

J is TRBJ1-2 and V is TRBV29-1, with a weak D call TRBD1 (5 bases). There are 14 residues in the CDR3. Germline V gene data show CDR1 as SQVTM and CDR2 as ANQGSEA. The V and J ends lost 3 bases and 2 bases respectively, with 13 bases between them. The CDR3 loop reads CSVDRQILNYGYTF. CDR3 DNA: TGCAGCGTTGATCGACAGATCCTAAACTATGGCTACACCTTC.

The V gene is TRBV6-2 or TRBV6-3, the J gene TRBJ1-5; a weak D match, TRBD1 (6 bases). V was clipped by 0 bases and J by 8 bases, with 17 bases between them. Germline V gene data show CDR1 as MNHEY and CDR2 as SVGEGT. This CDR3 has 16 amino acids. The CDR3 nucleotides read TGTGCCAGCAGTTACTCGATCGCGGGGGGCGAGGAGCCCCAGCATTTT. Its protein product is CASSYSIAGGEEPQHF.

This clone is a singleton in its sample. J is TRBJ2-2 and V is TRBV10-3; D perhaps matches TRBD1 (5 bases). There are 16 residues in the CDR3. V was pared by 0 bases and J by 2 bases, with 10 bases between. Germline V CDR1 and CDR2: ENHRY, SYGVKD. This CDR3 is CAISESGRINTGELFF. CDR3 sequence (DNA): TGTGCCATCAGTGAGTCGGGGCGGATAAACACCGGGGAGCTGTTTTTT.

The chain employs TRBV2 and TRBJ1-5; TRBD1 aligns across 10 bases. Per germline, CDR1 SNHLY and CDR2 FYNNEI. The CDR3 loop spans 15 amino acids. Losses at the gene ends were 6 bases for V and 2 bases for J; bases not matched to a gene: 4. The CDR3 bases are TGTGCCAGCAGGGCCGGGACAGGGGGCAATCAGCCCCAGCATTTT. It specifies CASRAGTGGNQPQHF. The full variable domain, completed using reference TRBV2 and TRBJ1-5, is EPEVTQTPSHQVTQMGQEVILRCVPISNHLYFYWYRQILGQKVEFLVSFYNNEISEKSEIFDDQFSVERPDGSNFTLKIRSTKLEDSAMYFCASRAGTGGNQPQHFGDGTRLSIL.

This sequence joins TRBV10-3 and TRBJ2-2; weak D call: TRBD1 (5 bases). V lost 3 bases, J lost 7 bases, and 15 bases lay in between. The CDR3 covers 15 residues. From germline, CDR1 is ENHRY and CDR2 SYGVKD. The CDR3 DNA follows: TGTGCCATCAGTGACTCTGGCAGGGTATTCGGGGAGCTGTTTTTT. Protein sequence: CAISDSGRVFGELFF.

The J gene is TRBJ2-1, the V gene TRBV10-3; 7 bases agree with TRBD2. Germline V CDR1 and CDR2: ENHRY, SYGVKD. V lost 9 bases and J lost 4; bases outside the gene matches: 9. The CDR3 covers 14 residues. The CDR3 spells CAIAWGGSYNEQFF. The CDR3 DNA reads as TGTGCCATAGCTTGGGGAGGGTCGTACAATGAGCAGTTCTTC.